The rows below give T cell receptor beta chains drawn from one sample of a study of cytomegalovirus exposure and HLA in healthy donors. The protocol was immunoSEQ multiplex PCR, while the TCRdb copy is restricted to in-frame clones and leaves out a portion. The sample gives roughly 140,000 clones, 65% to 90% of which show up once; 6.5% to 7.5% is in the top ten. The source material was PBMCs. The origin of the receptors is a woman aged 45-65 years in good health and CMV-seropositive. The CDR3 runs from the conserved cysteine through the conserved F or W. D genes are given only for firm matches.

>TRBD2|TRBJ2-3|TRBV9
CASGGVSTDTQYF
TGTGCCAGCGGGGGGGTTAGCACAGATACGCAGTATTTT
>NA|TRBJ2-2|TRBV29-1
CSVLPNTGELFF
TGCAGCGTCCTCCCGAACACCGGGGAGCTGTTTTTT
>NA|TRBJ2-1|TRBV11-2
CASSLTSSSLMTNEQFF
TGTGCCAGCAGCTTAACCTCTAGCTCCCTAATGACAAATGAGCAGTTCTTC
>NA|TRBJ1-1|TRBV11-2
CASSLTVQGTTEAFF
TGTGCCAGCAGCTTAACCGTCCAGGGGACCACTGAAGCTTTCTTT
>NA|TRBJ2-3|TRBV10-3
CAISPGDTDTQYF
TGTGCCATCTCGCCCGGGGACACAGATACGCAGTATTTT
>TRBD1|TRBJ2-5|TRBV5-1
CASSASGGGETQYF
TGCGCCAGCAGCGCATCAGGGGGCGGAGAGACCCAGTACTTC
>TRBD2|TRBJ2-7|TRBV5-1
CASSYQAGGAYEQYF
TGCGCCAGCAGCTACCAAGCGGGGGGAGCCTACGAGCAGTACTTC
>NA|TRBJ1-1|TRBV30
CAWISTGPGTEAFF
TGTGCCTGGATCTCCACAGGGCCGGGGACTGAAGCTTTCTTT
>TRBD1|TRBJ1-6|TRBV30
CAWSTYPTGGTYNSPLHF
TGTGCCTGGAGTACCTACCCGACAGGGGGAACTTATAATTCACCCCTCCACTTT
>NA|TRBJ1-4|TRBV27
CASSLSIAGDEKLFF
TGTGCCAGCAGTTTATCGATAGCCGGAGATGAAAAACTGTTTTTT
>TRBD1|TRBJ1-4|TRBV19
CASSIGQVPNEKLFF
TGTGCCAGTAGTATCGGACAGGTACCTAATGAAAAACTGTTTTTT
>TRBD2|TRBJ2-3|TRBV7-6
CASSLGRTSGGTDTQYF
TGTGCCAGCAGCTTAGGTCGGACTAGCGGGGGTACAGATACGCAGTATTTT